This T cell receptor (beta chain) was identified during a study of T cell repertoires and HLA-DP antigens. Study-level results: Clones undetected before culture averaged 36.3% against one allele and about 50% against the other.

HeLa cells expressing allogeneic DPB1 restimulated the approximately 15-day-expanded CD4+ cells for approximately a day. Retrovirally transduced HeLa cells with HLA-DPA1/DPB1, HLA-DM, invariant chain and CD80 served as stimulators. Measured with immunoSEQ multiplex PCR; TCRdb has only the in-frame clones, and not every one. Counted here are 3,000 to 4,000 clones, over 60% occurring once; the ten biggest clones make up 20% to 25%. The specimen sequenced was CD137- CD4+ T cells from cultured PBMCs. The sequence came from a woman aged 18-35 years in good health and CMV-seronegative.

CDR3 region: CASSRTVFYEQYF. CDR3 bases: TGTGCCAGCAGTCGGACAGTTTTTTACGAGCAGTACTTC. The rearrangement uses TRBV27 and TRBJ2-7, with TRBD1 as a possible D gene (6 bases). V was cut by 5 bases and J by 4 bases, with 12 bases left in between. Germline V CDR1 and CDR2: MNHEY, SMNVEV (reference sequence). CDR3 length: 13 amino acids.